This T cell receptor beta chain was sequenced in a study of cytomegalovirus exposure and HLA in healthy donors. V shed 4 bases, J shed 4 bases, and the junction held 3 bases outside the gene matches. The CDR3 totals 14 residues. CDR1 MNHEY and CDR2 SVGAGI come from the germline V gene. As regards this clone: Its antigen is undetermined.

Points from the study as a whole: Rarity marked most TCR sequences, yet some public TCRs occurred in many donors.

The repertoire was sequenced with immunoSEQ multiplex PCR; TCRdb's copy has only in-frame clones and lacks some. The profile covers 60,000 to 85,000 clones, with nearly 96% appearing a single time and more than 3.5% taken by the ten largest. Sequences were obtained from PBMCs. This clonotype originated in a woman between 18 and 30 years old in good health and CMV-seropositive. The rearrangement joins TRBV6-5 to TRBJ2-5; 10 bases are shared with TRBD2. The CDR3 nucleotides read TGTGCCAGCAGTTCGGGACTAGCGACAGAGACCCAGTACTTC. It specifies CASSSGLATETQYF.